This is a list of T cell receptor beta chains from one sample in a study of blood T cell repertoires in COVID-19. Profiling relied on immunoSEQ multiplex PCR, and the TCRdb table lists in-frame clones only, not all of them. Altogether a few hundred thousand clones are present, around 83% being singletons, with the ten largest covering roughly 2%. The source material was peripheral blood. Receptors originate from a man younger than 45 who had recovered from COVID-19. CDR3s include the opening cysteine and the closing phenylalanine or tryptophan. D genes are given only for firm matches. Only some rows state a clone size, as once, few, many or a class for expanded clones.

j_call,v_call,d_call,clone_size,cdr3_aa,cdr3_nt
TRBJ2-2,TRBV7-9,.,.,CASSLVAWTIERTGELFF,TGTGCCAGCAGCTTGGTGGCCTGGACAATCGAACGCACCGGGGAGCTGTTTTTT
TRBJ1-1,TRBV2,.,.,CASERQRMNTEAFF,TGTGCCAGCGAACGACAGAGGATGAACACTGAAGCTTTCTTT
TRBJ1-5,TRBV19,.,.,CASKDNPEGNQPQHF,TGTGCCAGTAAGGACAACCCCGAGGGCAATCAGCCCCAGCATTTT
TRBJ2-5,TRBV5-1,TRBD1,.,CASSLTGTVQETQYF,TGCGCCAGCAGTCTTACCGGGACAGTACAAGAGACCCAGTACTTC
TRBJ1-1,TRBV28,.,.,CASGEDDTEAFF,TGTGCCAGCGGGGAGGATGACACTGAAGCTTTCTTT
TRBJ2-2,TRBV7-2,.,.,CASSANNRAGELFF,TGTGCCAGCAGCGCAAACAACAGGGCCGGGGAGCTGTTTTTT
TRBJ1-2,TRBV29-1,TRBD1,few,CSVEDRRKPPYGYTF,TGCAGCGTTGAGGACAGGAGAAAACCCCCCTATGGCTACACCTTC
TRBJ1-1,TRBV7-9,.,.,CASSLEVTGNTEAFF,TGTGCCAGCAGCTTAGAGGTAACAGGGAACACTGAAGCTTTCTTT
TRBJ1-3,TRBV5-8,.,.,CASSLAWFEKVTYSGNTIYF,TGTGCCAGCAGCTTGGCCTGGTTTGAAAAAGTCACTTACTCTGGAAACACCATATATTTT
TRBJ1-6,TRBV27,TRBD1,.,CASSLFGTGFNSPLHF,TGTGCCAGCAGTTTATTTGGGACAGGGTTTAATTCACCCCTCCACTTT
TRBJ1-1,TRBV11-2,.,once,CASSPKGGPLTEAFF,TGTGCCAGCAGCCCTAAGGGGGGGCCCCTAACTGAAGCTTTCTTT
TRBJ2-1,TRBV12-3/TRBV12-4,.,once,CASSRTEPKFF,TGTGCCAGCAGTAGGACAGAGCCTAAGTTCTTC
TRBJ1-2,TRBV27,.,.,CASSLNPQPSYGYTF,TGTGCCAGCAGTTTAAACCCACAGCCGTCATATGGCTACACCTTC
TRBJ2-3,TRBV11-2,TRBD2,.,CASSYFGGAGTDTQYF,TGTGCCAGCAGCTATTTCGGGGGGGCGGGCACAGATACGCAGTATTTT
TRBJ2-5,TRBV10-1,TRBD2,.,CASSESAKDGTSGGAGGETQYF,TGCGCCAGCAGTGAGTCAGCTAAAGACGGGACTAGCGGGGGGGCAGGGGGAGAGACCCAGTACTTC
TRBJ2-3,TRBV3-1/TRBV3-2,TRBD2,.,CASSQGWTSGSTDTQYF,TGTGCCAGCAGCCAAGGTTGGACTAGCGGAAGCACAGATACGCAGTATTTT
TRBJ1-2,TRBV7-8,TRBD1,.,CASSWDRVNYGYTF,TGTGCCAGCAGCTGGGACAGGGTTAACTATGGCTACACCTTC
TRBJ1-4,TRBV28,TRBD1,once,CASAGQGGEKLFF,TGTGCCAGCGCTGGACAGGGCGGTGAAAAACTGTTTTTT
TRBJ1-5,TRBV10-2,.,.,CASRQGNSNQPQHF,TGCGCCAGCAGACAGGGTAATAGCAATCAGCCCCAGCATTTT
TRBJ2-7,TRBV2,TRBD1,.,CASSTGATSYEQYF,TGTGCCAGCAGTACAGGGGCCACCTCCTACGAGCAGTACTTC
TRBJ1-2,TRBV28,.,.,CASSLRQIYGYTF,TGTGCCAGCAGTTTACGTCAGATCTATGGCTACACCTTC
TRBJ2-3,TRBV4-1,TRBD1,.,CASSHRQGEGTDTQYF,TGCGCCAGCAGCCACCGACAGGGTGAGGGCACAGATACGCAGTATTTT
TRBJ1-4,TRBV27,.,.,CASRNKREKLFF,TGTGCCAGCAGGAATAAACGGGAAAAACTGTTTTTT
TRBJ2-5,TRBV13,TRBD2,few,CASSLVGLAGNQETQYF,TGTGCCAGCAGCTTAGTGGGACTAGCGGGGAACCAAGAGACCCAGTACTTC
TRBJ2-2,TRBV7-9,TRBD1,.,CASSSDRGDTGELFF,TGTGCCAGCAGCTCGGACAGGGGGGACACCGGGGAGCTGTTTTTT
TRBJ2-5,TRBV29-1,TRBD2,.,CSGDAGGDQETQYF,TGCAGCGGCGATGCGGGGGGGGACCAAGAGACCCAGTACTTC
TRBJ1-5,TRBV10-3,TRBD1,.,CAISEKGQGAEQPQHF,TGTGCCATCAGCGAAAAGGGACAGGGGGCCGAACAGCCCCAGCATTTT
TRBJ1-2,TRBV19,.,.,CASSVKTQGSGYTF,TGTGCCAGTAGTGTCAAGACTCAGGGCAGCGGCTACACCTTC
TRBJ2-7,TRBV6-5,TRBD2,once,CARPPLAGAVYEQYF,TGTGCCAGACCCCCTCTAGCGGGGGCGGTTTACGAGCAGTACTTC
TRBJ2-1,TRBV3-1/TRBV3-2,TRBD1,.,CASSHVQGAYNEQFF,TGTGCCAGCAGCCACGTACAGGGGGCCTACAATGAGCAGTTCTTC
TRBJ2-1,TRBV10-3,TRBD1,.,CAISPGQGAGNEQFF,TGTGCCATCAGCCCTGGACAGGGAGCTGGCAATGAGCAGTTCTTC
TRBJ2-3,TRBV9,TRBD1,.,CASSAQGERTDTQYF,TGTGCCAGCAGCGCCCAGGGGGAGCGCACAGATACGCAGTATTTT
TRBJ1-1,TRBV28,TRBD1,.,CASSLPGTAMNTEAFF,TGTGCCAGCAGTTTACCCGGGACAGCTATGAACACTGAAGCTTTCTTT
TRBJ2-5,TRBV7-2,.,.,CASSLVRGRETQYF,TGTGCCAGCAGCTTAGTACGGGGAAGAGAGACCCAGTACTTC
TRBJ2-3,TRBV7-8,TRBD2,.,CASSLQRGGPDTQYF,TGTGCCAGCAGCCTCCAGCGGGGGGGCCCGGATACGCAGTATTTT
TRBJ2-2,TRBV10-3,.,.,CAISGLQLTGELFF,TGTGCCATCAGTGGACTACAGCTGACCGGGGAGCTGTTTTTT
TRBJ2-7,TRBV27,.,.,CASSLLGQLPYEQYF,TGTGCCAGCAGTTTGCTGGGCCAGCTACCCTACGAGCAGTACTTC
TRBJ2-5,TRBV11-2,.,.,CASSLGRVRETQYF,TGTGCCAGCAGCTTAGGCAGGGTGAGGGAGACCCAGTACTTC
TRBJ2-7,TRBV29-1,TRBD1,.,CSVGTDSYEQYF,TGCAGCGTAGGGACAGACTCCTACGAGCAGTACTTC
TRBJ1-1,TRBV5-4,TRBD1,.,CASKPGQGLSSEAFF,TGTGCCAGTAAACCGGGACAGGGGCTCTCTAGTGAAGCTTTCTTT
TRBJ2-3,TRBV5-4,TRBD2,.,CASSFQAGGADTQYF,TGTGCCAGCAGCTTTCAAGCGGGGGGCGCAGATACGCAGTATTTT
TRBJ1-2,TRBV2,.,.,CASSEALRGPYGYTF,TGTGCCAGCAGTGAAGCGCTTAGGGGCCCTTATGGCTACACCTTC
TRBJ1-2,TRBV7-2,TRBD1,.,CASSLTAGGENYGYTF,TGTGCCAGCAGCTTAACTGCAGGGGGCGAAAACTATGGCTACACCTTC
TRBJ1-2,TRBV2,TRBD1,.,CASSQDRADLSGGYTF,TGTGCCAGCAGTCAGGACAGGGCTGATCTTTCAGGGGGCTACACCTTC
TRBJ1-5,TRBV7-2,.,.,CASSKSWGLYQPQHF,TGTGCCAGCAGCAAAAGTTGGGGCCTCTATCAGCCCCAGCATTTT
TRBJ2-5,TRBV6-2/TRBV6-3,.,.,CASSYLSAVGTQYF,TGTGCCAGCAGTTACCTATCGGCGGTAGGGACCCAGTACTTC
TRBJ1-3,TRBV5-5,TRBD1,.,CASSLSPRQGQSGNTIYF,TGTGCCAGCAGCTTGTCCCCTCGACAGGGGCAATCTGGAAACACCATATATTTT
TRBJ2-5,TRBV5-1,.,.,CASSLAALSAQYF,TGCGCCAGCAGCTTGGCCGCGCTCTCGGCCCAGTACTTC
TRBJ2-3,TRBV6-1,TRBD2,.,CASSDGRGATDTQYF,TGTGCCAGCAGTGATGGGCGGGGGGCCACAGATACGCAGTATTTT
TRBJ1-2,TRBV5-1,TRBD1,.,CASSSPDRDYGYTF,TGCGCCAGCAGCTCCCCGGACAGGGATTATGGCTACACCTTC
TRBJ2-3,TRBV18,.,.,CASSQPGLVTDTQYF,TGTGCCAGCTCACAACCGGGACTGGTCACAGATACGCAGTATTTT
TRBJ2-5,TRBV7-9,TRBD1,.,CASSPRDREKETQYF,TGTGCCAGCAGCCCTAGAGACAGGGAGAAAGAGACCCAGTACTTC